This paragraph covers one T cell receptor beta chain sequence. The sample belongs to a study of cytomegalovirus exposure and HLA in healthy donors. Using immunoSEQ multiplex PCR, the repertoire was profiled, and TCRdb retains in-frame clones only, with some absent. This table has 150,000 or so clones, around nine tenths appearing once. This CDR3 has 16 residues. Unmatched junction bases numbered 16, after V lost 7 bases and J lost 6 bases. Germline loops: CDR1 SQVTM, CDR2 ANQGSEA. This TCR came from a woman in her thirties in good health and CMV-seronegative. The sample was PBMCs. The chain couples TRBV29-1 to TRBJ2-3; 10 bases are a match to TRBD2. The CDR3 nucleotides read TGCAGCGCAGGCTTAATAGCGGGGGGACCTGGTGATACGCAGTATTTT. Its translation is CSAGLIAGGPGDTQYF.